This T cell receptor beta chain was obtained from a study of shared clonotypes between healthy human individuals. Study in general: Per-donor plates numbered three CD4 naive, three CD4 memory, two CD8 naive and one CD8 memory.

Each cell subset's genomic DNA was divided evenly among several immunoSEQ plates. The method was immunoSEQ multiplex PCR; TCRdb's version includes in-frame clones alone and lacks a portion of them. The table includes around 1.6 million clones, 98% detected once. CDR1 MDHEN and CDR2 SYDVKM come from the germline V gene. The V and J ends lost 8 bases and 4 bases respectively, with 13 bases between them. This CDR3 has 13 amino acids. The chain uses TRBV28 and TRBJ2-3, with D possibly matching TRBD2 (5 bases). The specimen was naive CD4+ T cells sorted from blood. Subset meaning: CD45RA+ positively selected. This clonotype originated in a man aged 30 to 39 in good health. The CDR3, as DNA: TGTGCCAGCTCCCGGGGTGGGCCAGATACGCAGTATTTT. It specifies CASSRGGPDTQYF.